One T cell receptor (beta chain) is described in this entry. No antigen is known for it. These data come from a study of cytomegalovirus exposure and HLA in healthy donors. Study outcomes and limitations: Cytomegalovirus-associated status was assigned to roughly 160 TCR beta chains.

The germline gives CDR1 LNHDA, CDR2 SQIVND (reference sequence). The V segment lost 7 bases and the J segment 5 bases; nucleotides outside the gene matches: 9. This CDR3 comprises 15 residues. In the PCR, 60 Vbeta and 13 Jbeta primers were used. Sequencing used immunoSEQ multiplex PCR; TCRdb keeps in-frame clones, though not all of them. This table holds about 190,000 clones, over 75% found once. Input material: PBMCs. The sequence derives from a man between 18 and 35 years old in good health and CMV-seronegative. J is TRBJ1-5 and V is TRBV19; TRBD1 aligns across 9 bases. DNA for the CDR3: TGTGCCAGTACGCCGCGGACAGGGGTGGATCAGCCCCAGCATTTT. Residues: CASTPRTGVDQPQHF. The complete variable domain, with remaining parts taken from reference TRBV19 and TRBJ1-5, reads DGGITQSPKYLFRKEGQNVTLSCEQNLNHDAMYWYRQDPGQGLRLIYYSQIVNDFQKGDIAEGYSVSREKKESFPLTVTSAQKNPTAFYLCASTPRTGVDQPQHFGDGTRLSIL.